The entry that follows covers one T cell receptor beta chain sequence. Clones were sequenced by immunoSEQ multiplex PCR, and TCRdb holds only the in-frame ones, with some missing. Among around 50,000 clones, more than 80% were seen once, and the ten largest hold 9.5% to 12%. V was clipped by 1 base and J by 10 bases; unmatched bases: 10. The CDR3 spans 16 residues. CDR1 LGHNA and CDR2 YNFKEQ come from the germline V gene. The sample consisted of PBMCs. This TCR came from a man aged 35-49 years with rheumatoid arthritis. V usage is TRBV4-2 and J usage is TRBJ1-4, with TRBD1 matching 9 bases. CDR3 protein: CASSQGYGQGLGKLFF. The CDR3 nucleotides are TGTGCCAGCAGCCAAGGCTACGGACAGGGGCTAGGAAAACTGTTTTTT.